Sequencing of this TCR beta chain was carried out in a study of response to subunit inactivated influenza vaccine. This clonotype was seen only once. TCRdb reanalysed the RT-PCR reads using MiXCR and keeps one entry per CDR3 protein. The table records under 500,000 distinct CDR3 sequences, 10% to 11% of them present only once. CDR3 length: 15 amino acids. The trim removed 4 bases at V and 4 bases at J, leaving 8 bases unmatched. The sample was PBMCs from blood, taken 40 to 50 days after vaccination. The gene calls are TRBV12-3 or TRBV12-4 and TRBJ2-3, with TRBD2 matching over 7 bases. The source is a man aged 45-65 years who received an inactivated influenza vaccine. The CDR3 nucleotides read TGTGCCAGCAGTTCCGCGGGACTATGGGCAGATACGCAGTATTTT. It specifies CASSSAGLWADTQYF.